The entry below gives a single T cell receptor (beta chain) sequence along with its context. What it binds is unknown. Germline CDR1 and CDR2: LNHNV and YYDKDF (reference sequence). The CDR3 covers 14 residues. V was clipped by 0 bases and J by 6 bases, with 9 bases between them. TCRdb processed the 5' RACE reads anew with MiXCR; each CDR3 protein has one entry. The data hold approximately 390,000 distinct CDR3 sequences, with about a sixth observed a single time. These data are taken from a study of T-cell memory formation after mild COVID-19. Study-wide points: CD4+ contracting clones were mainly CM and EM; CD8+ ones, EMRA.

This TCR derives from a young man who had mild COVID-19 (a few samples of this study predate the infection). Cell type and time point are not known. The sample taken for sequencing was PBMCs or a T cell subset sorted from them (not recorded which). V and J are TRBV15 and TRBJ2-4, with D hard to call. This CDR3 reads CATSRDTIGNIQYF. Written as DNA, the CDR3 is TGTGCCACCAGCAGAGATACGATTGGAAACATTCAGTACTTC.